This T cell receptor (beta chain) stems from a study of Graves' ophthalmopathy and Graves' hyperthyroidism. The study's findings and limits: Blood also contained most of the expanded thyroid clonotypes above 0.001 frequency.

Pregnant or lactating patients and those with other autoimmune diseases or uncontrolled infections were excluded. This CDR3 region has 13 residues. Between the trimmed V and J ends, which lost 1 base and 6 bases, there was a span of 13 bases. Germline CDR1 is DFQATT and CDR2 is SNEGSKA (reference sequence). At least ten counts were recorded for this clonotype. Its specificity is not known. The TCR beta CDR3 regions underwent amplification from RNA transcripts. An opening RT-PCR round employed HTBI primers and preceded a second-round multiplex PCR. MiXCR was run by TCRdb on the multiplex PCR reads, yielding one entry per CDR3 protein. This table has some 350,000 distinct CDR3 sequences, about a sixth appearing once.

This clonotype was sampled from an adult woman with stable Graves' hyperthyroidism. The V gene is TRBV20-1, the J gene TRBJ2-7; possibly TRBD2 for D (5 bases). Sequences were obtained from peripheral blood. The CDR3: CSARVSGLSEQYF. The CDR3 DNA follows: TGCAGTGCTAGAGTCTCGGGATTAAGCGAGCAGTACTTC.